This TCR beta chain was identified in a study of immune evolution from preneoplasia to lung adenocarcinoma. The data were produced by immunoSEQ multiplex PCR, yet TCRdb's version contains in-frame clones alone and is incomplete. The repertoire has 3,800 or so clones, under 85% of them found once; the top ten carry more than 9%. The J segment lost 3 bases and the V segment lost 5 bases, leaving 10 bases of the junction unmatched. The CDR3 totals 16 residues. CDR1 and CDR2 (germline): MDHEN, SYDVKM. This clonotype was sampled from a person aged 55-85 years with lung adenocarcinoma. The chain combines TRBV28 with TRBJ1-5, with 7 nucleotides matching TRBD1. Sequenced input: FFPE adjacent normal lung tissue. The CDR3 loop reads CASSIETGHINQPQHF. The DNA for the CDR3 is TGTGCCAGCAGTATCGAGACAGGGCATATCAATCAGCCCCAGCATTTT.